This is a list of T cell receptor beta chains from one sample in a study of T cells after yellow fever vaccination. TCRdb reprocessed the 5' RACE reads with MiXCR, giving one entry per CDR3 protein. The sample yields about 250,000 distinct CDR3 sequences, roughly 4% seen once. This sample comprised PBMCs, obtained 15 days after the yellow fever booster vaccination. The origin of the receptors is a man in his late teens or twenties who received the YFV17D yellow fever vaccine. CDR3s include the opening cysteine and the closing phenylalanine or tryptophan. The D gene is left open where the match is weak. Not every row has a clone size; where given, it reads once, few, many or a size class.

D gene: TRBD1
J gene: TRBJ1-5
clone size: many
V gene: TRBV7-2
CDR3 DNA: TGTGCCAGCAGCTCAAGACAGGGGGATCAGCCCCAGCATTTT
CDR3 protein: CASSSRQGDQPQHF

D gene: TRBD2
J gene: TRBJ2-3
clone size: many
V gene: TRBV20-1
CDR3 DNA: TGCAGTGCTAGACCGGTGCTAGCGGGGAACACAGATACGCAGTATTTT
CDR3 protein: CSARPVLAGNTDTQYF

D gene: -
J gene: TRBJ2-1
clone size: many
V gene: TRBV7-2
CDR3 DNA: TGTGCCAGCAGCTTTAGGGGGTACAATGAGCAGTTCTTC
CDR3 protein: CASSFRGYNEQFF

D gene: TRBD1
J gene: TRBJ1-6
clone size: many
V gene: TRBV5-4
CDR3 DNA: TGTGCCAGCAGCCTCCAGGGGGCTGATAATTCACCCCTCCACTTT
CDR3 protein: CASSLQGADNSPLHF

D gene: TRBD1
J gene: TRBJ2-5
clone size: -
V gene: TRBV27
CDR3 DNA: TGTGCCAGCAGCTCCGGGACAGGGGTTCAAGAGACCCAGTACTTC
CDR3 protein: CASSSGTGVQETQYF

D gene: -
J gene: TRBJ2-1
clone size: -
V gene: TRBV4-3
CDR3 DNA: TGCGCCAGCAGCCAAGATCTCGTCGCTTACAATGAGCAGTTCTTC
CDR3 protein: CASSQDLVAYNEQFF

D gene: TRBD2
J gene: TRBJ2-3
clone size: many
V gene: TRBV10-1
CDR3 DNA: TGCGCCAGCGGAGGACTAGCGGGCACAGATACGCAGTATTTT
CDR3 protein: CASGGLAGTDTQYF

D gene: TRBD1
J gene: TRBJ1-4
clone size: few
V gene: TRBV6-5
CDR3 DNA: TGTGCCAGCAGTTACTTAGGACAGGGCAATGAAAAACTGTTTTTT
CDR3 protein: CASSYLGQGNEKLFF

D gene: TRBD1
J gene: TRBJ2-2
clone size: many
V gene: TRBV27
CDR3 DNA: TGTGCCAGCAGTTTGCCCCGGATGGCAGGGGGTGACGGGGAGCTGTTTTTT
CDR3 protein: CASSLPRMAGGDGELFF

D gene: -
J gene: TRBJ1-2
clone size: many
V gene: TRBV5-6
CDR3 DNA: TGTGCCAGCACCCCCTGGGCCTTGTCCTATGGCTACACCTTC
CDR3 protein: CASTPWALSYGYTF

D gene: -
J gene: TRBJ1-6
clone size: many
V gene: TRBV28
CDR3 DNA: TGTGCCAGCAGCGAACAGAATAATTCACCCCTCCACTTT
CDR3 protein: CASSEQNNSPLHF

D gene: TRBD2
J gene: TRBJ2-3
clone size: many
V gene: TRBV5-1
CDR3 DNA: TGCGCCAGCAGCCGAGGGACTAGCGGGGAGGGCACAGATACGCAGTATTTT
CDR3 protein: CASSRGTSGEGTDTQYF

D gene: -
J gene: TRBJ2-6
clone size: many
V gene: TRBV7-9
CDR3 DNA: TGTGCCAGCAGCCGAAGACTGTCTGGGGCCAACGTCCTGACTTTC
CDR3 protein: CASSRRLSGANVLTF

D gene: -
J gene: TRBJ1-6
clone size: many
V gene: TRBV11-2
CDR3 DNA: TGTGCCAGCAGCGACAGAGGTAATTCACCCCTCCACTTT
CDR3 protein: CASSDRGNSPLHF

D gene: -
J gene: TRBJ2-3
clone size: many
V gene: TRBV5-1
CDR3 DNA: TGCGCCAGCAGCTTGAGGGGACTCACAGATACGCAGTATTTT
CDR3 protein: CASSLRGLTDTQYF

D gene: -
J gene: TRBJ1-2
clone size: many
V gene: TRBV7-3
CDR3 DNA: TGTGCCAGCAGCCTGGGACCGCCACCGGGGGGCTACACCTTC
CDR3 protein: CASSLGPPPGGYTF

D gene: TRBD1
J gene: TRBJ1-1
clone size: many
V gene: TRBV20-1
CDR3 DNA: TGCAGTGCTAGGCCAGGGGGGATCAACACTGAAGCTTTCTTT
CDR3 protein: CSARPGGINTEAFF